What follows describes a single T cell receptor beta chain. Its matching antigen is unknown. This record belongs to a study of cytomegalovirus exposure and HLA in healthy donors. Study-wide results and limits: Later analysis demonstrated an association between a missense DCLRE1C variant and TCR beta V- and J-gene trimming. In the analysis, some V segments, TRBV6-2 and TRBV6-3 included, were excluded as indistinguishable.

This CDR3 is built from 15 residues. Germline CDR1 reads MNHEY; CDR2 reads SVGAGI. V was pared by 2 bases and J by 0 bases, with 5 bases between. A multiplex PCR was run with 60 Vbeta primers and 13 Jbeta primers. Sequenced by immunoSEQ multiplex PCR; TCRdb stores in-frame clones only, minus some. The sample shows 150,000 to 200,000 clones, more than 75% of them seen only once. The receptor comes from a man aged 18-30 years in good health and CMV-seropositive. This chain links TRBV6-5 with TRBJ2-6; D may be TRBD1 (5 bases). The sample comprised PBMCs. CDR3 protein: CASSYRGSGANVLTF. The CDR3 nucleotides read TGTGCCAGCAGTTACAGGGGCTCTGGGGCCAACGTCCTGACTTTC.